This is a list of T cell receptor beta chains from one sample in a study of T cells in localized non-small cell lung cancer. This table comes from immunoSEQ multiplex PCR, and its TCRdb copy is limited to in-frame clones, with some not included. The table has around 25,000 clones, around 88% seen once; the top ten hold around an eighth. Material: peripheral blood, obtained before any cancer treatment. Receptors originate from a female donor of 60 years or more with stage I lung adenocarcinoma. CDR3s include the opening cysteine and the closing phenylalanine or tryptophan. The D gene is left open where the match is weak. Size tells how often a clone was seen (once, few, many) or the class of an expanded clone, and some rows leave it out.

J gene,V gene,D gene,CDR3 length,clone size,CDR3 protein,CDR3 DNA
TRBJ2-3,TRBV9,TRBD2,15,-,CASSVELAGRDTQYF,TGTGCCAGCAGCGTAGAGCTAGCGGGCAGAGATACGCAGTATTTT
TRBJ1-2,TRBV5-5,TRBD1,16,-,CASSYGTGGSNYGYTF,TGTGCCAGCAGCTACGGTACAGGGGGCTCAAACTATGGCTACACCTTC
TRBJ1-2,TRBV11-2,-,15,-,CASRPPGGGNYGYTF,TGTGCCAGCAGGCCTCCCGGGGGGGGAAACTATGGCTACACCTTC
TRBJ2-5,TRBV6-5,-,14,few,CASTQPGQQETQYF,TGTGCCAGCACCCAACCCGGACAGCAAGAGACCCAGTACTTC
TRBJ2-2,TRBV11-2,-,14,few,CASSFVAGTGELFF,TGTGCCAGCAGCTTTGTCGCAGGCACCGGGGAGCTGTTTTTT
TRBJ1-6,TRBV4-1,-,16,-,CASSQEAGASGSPLHF,TGCGCCAGCAGCCAAGAAGCAGGGGCTAGCGGTTCACCCCTCCACTTT
TRBJ2-7,TRBV2,TRBD1,14,-,CASSDDRVLLWQYF,TGTGCCAGCAGTGATGACAGGGTACTTCTATGGCAGTACTTC
TRBJ2-2,TRBV28,-,15,-,CASSLGVRRTGELFF,TGTGCCAGCAGTTTGGGGGTACGCAGAACCGGGGAGCTGTTTTTT
TRBJ2-7,TRBV2,TRBD2,14,few,CASRKWREVYEQYF,TGTGCCAGCCGAAAATGGCGGGAGGTCTACGAGCAGTACTTC
TRBJ2-1,TRBV2,-,14,-,CASSGLSSYNEQFF,TGTGCCAGCAGCGGACTGAGCTCCTACAATGAGCAGTTCTTC